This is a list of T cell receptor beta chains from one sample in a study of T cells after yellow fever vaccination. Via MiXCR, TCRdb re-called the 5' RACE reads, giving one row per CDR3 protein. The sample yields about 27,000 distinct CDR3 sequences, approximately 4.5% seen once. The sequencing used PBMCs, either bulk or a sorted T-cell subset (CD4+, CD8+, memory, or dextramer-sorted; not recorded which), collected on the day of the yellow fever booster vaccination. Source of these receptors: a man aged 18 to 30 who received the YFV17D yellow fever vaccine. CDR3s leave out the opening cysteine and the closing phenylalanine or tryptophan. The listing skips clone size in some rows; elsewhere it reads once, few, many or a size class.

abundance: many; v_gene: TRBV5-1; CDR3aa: ASSLQGGYQETQY
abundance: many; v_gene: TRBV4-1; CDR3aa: ASTRSRRALDNSPLH
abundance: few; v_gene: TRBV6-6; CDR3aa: ASSGGTDTQH
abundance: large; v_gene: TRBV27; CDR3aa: ATGTRGGGRF
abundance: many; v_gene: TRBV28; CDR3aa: ASSSTGTGFYEQF
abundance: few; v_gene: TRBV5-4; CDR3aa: ASRPGQADYGYT
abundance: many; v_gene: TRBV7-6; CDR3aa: ASRPRAGVNEQF
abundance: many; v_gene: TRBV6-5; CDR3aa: ASSGDLLGAGANVLT
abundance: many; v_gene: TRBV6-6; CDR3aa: ASSYSGTQETQY
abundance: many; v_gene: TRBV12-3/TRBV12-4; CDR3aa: ASSLTGGHGYT
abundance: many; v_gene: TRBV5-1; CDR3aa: ASIGDSYEQY
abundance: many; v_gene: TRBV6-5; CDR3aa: ASSYSVNSGVRELF
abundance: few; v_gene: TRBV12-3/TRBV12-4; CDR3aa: ASSLLSTSNTGELF
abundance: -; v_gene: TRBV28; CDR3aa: ASSGRAEQETQY
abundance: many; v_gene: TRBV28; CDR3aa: ASVPGQGADTEAF
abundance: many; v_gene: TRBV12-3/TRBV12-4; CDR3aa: ASSPAGTPNYGYT
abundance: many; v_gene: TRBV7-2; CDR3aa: ASSLYRSTQY
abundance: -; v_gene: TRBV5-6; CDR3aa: ASSQLQGEAF
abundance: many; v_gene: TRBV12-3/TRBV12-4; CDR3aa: ATLRGNSGNTIY
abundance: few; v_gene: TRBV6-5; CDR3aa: ASSLSPDNQPQH
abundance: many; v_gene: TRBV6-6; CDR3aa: ASSYSGLTGELF
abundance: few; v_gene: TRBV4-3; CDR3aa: ASSRSFADTEAF
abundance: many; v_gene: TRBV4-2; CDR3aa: ASSQDLQSRTYEQY
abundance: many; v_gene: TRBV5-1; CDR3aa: ASSFLVGNYGYT
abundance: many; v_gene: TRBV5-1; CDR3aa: ASSYFGEVGTEAF
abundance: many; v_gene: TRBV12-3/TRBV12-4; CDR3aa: ASSPFNRVYGYT
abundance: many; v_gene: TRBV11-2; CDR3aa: ASSLDRVFSPLH
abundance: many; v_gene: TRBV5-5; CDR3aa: ASSSFGQPQH
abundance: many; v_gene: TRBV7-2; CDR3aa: ASSFGFREQF
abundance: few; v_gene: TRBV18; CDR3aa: ASSPKGRKQY
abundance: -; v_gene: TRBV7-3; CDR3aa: ASSSGPIDTQY
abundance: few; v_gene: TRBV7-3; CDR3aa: ASSLNRLNNEQF
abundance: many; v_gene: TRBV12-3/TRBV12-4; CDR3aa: ASSWVGRNTQY
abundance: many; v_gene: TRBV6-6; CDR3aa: ASSYSRQGRTTETQY
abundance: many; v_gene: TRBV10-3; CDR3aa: AISDRVDTGELF
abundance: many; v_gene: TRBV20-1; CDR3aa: SAAQVDTEAF
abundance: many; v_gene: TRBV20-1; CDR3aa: SARQLGHEQF
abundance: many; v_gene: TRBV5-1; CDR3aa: ASSLEGPQAF
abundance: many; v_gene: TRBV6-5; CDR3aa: ASSDRSRSETQY
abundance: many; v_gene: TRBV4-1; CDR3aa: ASSQDPGQGQETQY
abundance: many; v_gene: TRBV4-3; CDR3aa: ASSRDRAYEQY
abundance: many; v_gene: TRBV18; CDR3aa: ASSPPGAGQQF
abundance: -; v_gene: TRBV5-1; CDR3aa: ASSLVGITDTQY
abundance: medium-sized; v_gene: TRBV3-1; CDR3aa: ASSQVGFYSPLH
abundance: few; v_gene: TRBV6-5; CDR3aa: ASSSKGDPNEKLF